This is a list of T cell receptor beta chains from one sample in a study of blood T cell repertoires in COVID-19. Sequencing was performed with immunoSEQ multiplex PCR; in TCRdb, only in-frame clones are kept and a portion is missing. The profile shows more than 300,000 clones, roughly 90% of them singletons. The material sequenced was peripheral blood. The receptors derive from a woman in her thirties with COVID-19, enrolled during active disease. CDR3s include the opening cysteine and the closing phenylalanine or tryptophan. The order of the fields is D gene, clone size, J gene, V gene, CDR3 protein, CDR3 DNA. The D gene is left open where the match is weak. The size field is filled for only some rows; it gives once, few, many or a size class.

TRBD2 | - | TRBJ2-3 | TRBV7-9 | CASSPRLAGLNTQYF | TGTGCCAGCAGCCCCAGACTAGCGGGGTTGAATACGCAGTATTTT
- | once | TRBJ1-3 | TRBV7-8 | CASSFAQGLSGNTIYF | TGTGCCAGCAGCTTCGCACAGGGTCTGTCTGGAAACACCATATATTTT
- | - | TRBJ2-5 | TRBV6-1 | CASSEEIAMFETQYF | TGTGCCAGCAGTGAGGAGATAGCGATGTTCGAGACCCAGTACTTC
- | - | TRBJ2-5 | TRBV18 | CASSPGQGQETQYF | TGTGCCAGCTCACCAGGGCAGGGACAAGAGACCCAGTACTTC
- | - | TRBJ1-6 | TRBV4-1 | CASSQDSGGGFGNSPLHF | TGCGCCAGCAGCCAAGATAGTGGCGGGGGCTTCGGTAATTCACCCCTCCACTTT
- | - | TRBJ1-2 | TRBV19 | CASTLDRIYGYTF | TGTGCCAGTACCCTGGACAGAATCTATGGCTACACCTTC
- | - | TRBJ2-5 | TRBV11-3 | CASTQNQETQYF | TGTGCCAGCACCCAGAACCAAGAGACCCAGTACTTC
- | once | TRBJ1-2 | TRBV28 | CASSFTSVGYGYTF | TGTGCCAGCAGTTTCACAAGCGTTGGCTATGGCTACACCTTC
TRBD2 | once | TRBJ2-5 | TRBV5-4 | CASSFGGLAGGQETQYF | TGTGCCAGCAGCTTTGGGGGACTAGCGGGGGGCCAAGAGACCCAGTACTTC
- | - | TRBJ2-5 | TRBV3-1/TRBV3-2 | CASSQNYRVEETQYF | TGTGCCAGCAGCCAAAATTACAGGGTGGAGGAGACCCAGTACTTC
- | - | TRBJ2-1 | TRBV7-3 | CASSLGTGTYNEQFF | TGTGCCAGCAGCTTGGGGACTGGGACCTACAATGAGCAGTTCTTC
- | - | TRBJ2-7 | TRBV30 | CAWSYSTYEQYF | TGTGCCTGGAGTTACAGCACCTACGAGCAGTACTTC
- | - | TRBJ2-1 | TRBV12-5 | CASGLVRANEQFF | TGTGCTAGTGGTTTGGTACGAGCCAATGAGCAGTTCTTC
TRBD1 | once | TRBJ1-2 | TRBV29-1 | CSVDDDRAFYGYTF | TGCAGCGTTGATGATGACAGGGCCTTCTATGGCTACACCTTC
TRBD2 | - | TRBJ2-1 | TRBV7-9 | CASSKGLAGTYNEQFF | TGTGCCAGCAGCAAAGGACTAGCGGGGACCTACAATGAGCAGTTCTTC
- | - | TRBJ2-2 | TRBV2 | CASSEKTPGLTGELFF | TGTGCCAGCAGTGAAAAGACGCCAGGGTTGACCGGGGAGCTGTTTTTT
- | once | TRBJ1-1 | TRBV5-3 | CARSFPCGRLLLMNTEAFF | TGTGCCAGAAGCTTCCCTTGTGGCCGACTACTACTCATGAACACTGAAGCTTTCTTT
TRBD1 | - | TRBJ1-5 | TRBV19 | CASGTGGLGNQPQHF | TGTGCCAGTGGGACAGGGGGCTTGGGCAATCAGCCCCAGCATTTT
- | - | TRBJ1-2 | TRBV7-9 | CASSLDYFYGYTF | TGTGCCAGCAGCTTAGATTACTTTTATGGCTACACCTTC
TRBD1 | - | TRBJ2-1 | TRBV4-3 | CASSQGGGQGNNEQFF | TGCGCCAGCAGCCAAGGGGGGGGACAGGGCAACAATGAGCAGTTCTTC
TRBD1 | - | TRBJ2-2 | TRBV27 | CASLGQGSAGELFF | TGTGCCAGCCTTGGACAGGGAAGTGCCGGGGAGCTGTTTTTT
- | - | TRBJ1-4 | TRBV9 | CASNREGGEKLFF | TGTGCCAGCAACCGGGAGGGCGGTGAAAAACTGTTTTTT
TRBD1 | - | TRBJ1-2 | TRBV27 | CASSFLINPGQGEDYGYTF | TGTGCCAGCAGTTTCCTCATAAACCCGGGACAGGGGGAAGACTATGGCTACACCTTC
- | - | TRBJ1-1 | TRBV6-1 | CASSDTSRRPAFF | TGTGCCAGCAGTGATACTTCCCGGAGGCCGGCTTTCTTT
TRBD1 | - | TRBJ2-2 | TRBV6-5 | CASSYSGGGELFF | TGTGCCAGCAGTTATTCAGGGGGCGGCGAGCTGTTTTTT
TRBD1 | once | TRBJ1-2 | TRBV19 | CASSIVQGQDYGYTF | TGTGCCAGTAGTATAGTCCAGGGACAGGACTATGGCTACACCTTC
- | - | TRBJ2-7 | TRBV5-8 | CASSLGGLYEQYF | TGTGCCAGCAGCTTGGGGGGGCTCTACGAGCAGTACTTC
- | - | TRBJ2-3 | TRBV9 | CASSVKGDTDTQYF | TGTGCCAGCAGCGTCAAGGGGGACACAGATACGCAGTATTTT
- | - | TRBJ2-7 | TRBV7-2 | CASSSRVLVLGEQYF | TGTGCCAGCAGCTCGAGGGTATTAGTCCTGGGAGAGCAGTACTTC